This T cell receptor beta chain derives from a study of cytomegalovirus exposure and HLA in healthy donors. As for the study in general: There were a few hundred genotyped donors. Of these, 75% to 90% fell in the genetic ancestry cluster associated with self-reported Caucasian donors. Overall study findings and caveats: In a later analysis, HLA-associated TCR beta chains were more clonally expanded than equally common others.

Worth noting for this clone: As yet, its antigen is unknown.

The CDR3 loop spans 12 amino acids. V shed 5 bases and J shed 7 bases, with 11 bases lying between them. Germline CDR1 reads LNHDA; CDR2 reads SQIVND (reference sequence). The PCR made use of 60 Vbeta and 13 Jbeta primers. Data came from immunoSEQ multiplex PCR; TCRdb stores just in-frame clones and leaves some out. The data hold 170,000 or so clones, with roughly 86% observed a single time. The source of this sequence is a girl under 18 in good health and CMV-seropositive. Material for sequencing was PBMCs. V usage is TRBV19 and J usage is TRBJ1-2; D is unclear. The CDR3 DNA reads as TGTGCCAGTAGTCGGAACTCGGGTGGCTACACCTTC. It yields the protein CASSRNSGGYTF. Based on the CDR3 plus reference TRBV19 and TRBJ1-2, the full variable domain is DGGITQSPKYLFRKEGQNVTLSCEQNLNHDAMYWYRQDPGQGLRLIYYSQIVNDFQKGDIAEGYSVSREKKESFPLTVTSAQKNPTAFYLCASSRNSGGYTFGSGTRLTVV.